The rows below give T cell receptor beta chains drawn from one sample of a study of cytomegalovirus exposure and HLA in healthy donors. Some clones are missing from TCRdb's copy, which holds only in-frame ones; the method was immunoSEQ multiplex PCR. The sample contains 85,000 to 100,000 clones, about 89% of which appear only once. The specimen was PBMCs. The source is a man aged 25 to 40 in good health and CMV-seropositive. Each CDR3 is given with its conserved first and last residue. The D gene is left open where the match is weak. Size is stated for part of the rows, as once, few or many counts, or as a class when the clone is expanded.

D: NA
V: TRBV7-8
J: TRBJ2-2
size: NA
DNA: TGTGCCAGCAGCTTAGTGGGAGGCCCCGGGTACACCGGGGAGCTGTTTTTT
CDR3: CASSLVGGPGYTGELFF

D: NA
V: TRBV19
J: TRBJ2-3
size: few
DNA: TGTGCCAGTAGTATAATGTGGAGGAGCCCCGCAGATACGCAGTATTTT
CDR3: CASSIMWRSPADTQYF

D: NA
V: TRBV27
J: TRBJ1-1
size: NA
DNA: TGTGCCAGCAGCTACGTATTAGGGGGCACTGAAGCTTTCTTT
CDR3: CASSYVLGGTEAFF

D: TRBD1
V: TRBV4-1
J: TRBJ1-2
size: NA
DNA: TGCGCCAGCAGCCAACCTGGACAGGGGGGAAGCTATGGCTACACCTTC
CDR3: CASSQPGQGGSYGYTF

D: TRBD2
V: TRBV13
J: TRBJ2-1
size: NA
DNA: TGTGCCAGCAGCTCCTGGACTAGCGAGTACAATGAGCAGTTCTTC
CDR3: CASSSWTSEYNEQFF

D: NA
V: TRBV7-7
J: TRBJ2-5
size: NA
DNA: TGTGCTAGCAGCAAGGGAGTGTCGGAGACCCAGTACTTC
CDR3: CASSKGVSETQYF

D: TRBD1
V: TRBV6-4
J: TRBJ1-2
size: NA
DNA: TGTGCCAGCAGTCGCTCCGGAGGGGGCAGCCGTTATGGCTACACCTTC
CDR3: CASSRSGGGSRYGYTF

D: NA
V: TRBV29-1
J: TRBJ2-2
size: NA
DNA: TGCAGCGCTAAAACCCCGCTCGGAGCGAACACCGGGGGGCTGTTTTTT
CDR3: CSAKTPLGANTGGLFF

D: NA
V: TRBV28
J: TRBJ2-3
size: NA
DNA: TGTGCCTCGAGGGGGGGCGGCAGGGATACGCAGTATTTT
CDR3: CASRGGGRDTQYF

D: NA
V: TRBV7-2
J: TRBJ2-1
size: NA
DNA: TGTGCCAGCAGCTTTATACAGGTAATCTCCTACAATGAGCAGTTCTTC
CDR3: CASSFIQVISYNEQFF

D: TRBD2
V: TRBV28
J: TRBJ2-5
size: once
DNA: TGTGCCAGCAGTTCGCGACTAGCGGGATTCGTGAAGACCCAGTACTTC
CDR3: CASSSRLAGFVKTQYF

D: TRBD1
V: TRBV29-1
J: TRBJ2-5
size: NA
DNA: TGCAGCGTTGAGAAACAGGGGGTTGGGGAGACCCAGTACTTC
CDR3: CSVEKQGVGETQYF

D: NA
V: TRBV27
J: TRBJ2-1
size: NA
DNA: TGTGCCAGCAGTCTACCGGGACTGAGCTCCTACAATGAGCAGTTCTTC
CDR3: CASSLPGLSSYNEQFF

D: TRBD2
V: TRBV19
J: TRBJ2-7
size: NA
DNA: TGTGCCAGTAGTAAGCGGGAGTCTCCCTACGAGCAGTACTTC
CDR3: CASSKRESPYEQYF

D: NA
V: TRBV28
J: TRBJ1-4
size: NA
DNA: TGTGCCAGCACTACAACTAATGAAAAACTGTTTTTT
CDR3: CASTTTNEKLFF

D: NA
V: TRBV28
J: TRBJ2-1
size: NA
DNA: TGTGCCAGCAGTCTCGTGACACCCAACAATGAGCAGTTCTTC
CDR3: CASSLVTPNNEQFF

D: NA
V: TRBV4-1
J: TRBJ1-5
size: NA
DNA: TGCGCCAGCAGCCAATTGGGCACAGGTAGCAATCAGCCCCAGCATTTT
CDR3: CASSQLGTGSNQPQHF

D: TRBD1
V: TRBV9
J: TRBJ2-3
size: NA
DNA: TGTGCCAGCAGCGTATCATGGACAGGGGGTGGAGATACGCAGTATTTT
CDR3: CASSVSWTGGGDTQYF

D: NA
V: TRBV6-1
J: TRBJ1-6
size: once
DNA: TGTGCCAGCAGTGAAGTGAGCTCCTATAATTCACCCCTCCACTTT
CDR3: CASSEVSSYNSPLHF

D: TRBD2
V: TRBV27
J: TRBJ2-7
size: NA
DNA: TGTGCCAGCAGTTTCTTGAGGGGTGTCAGCGGGAGATCCTACGAGCAGTACTTC
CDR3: CASSFLRGVSGRSYEQYF

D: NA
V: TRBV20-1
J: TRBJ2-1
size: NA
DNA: TGCAGTCTCCAGTACAATGAGCAGTTCTTC
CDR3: CSLQYNEQFF

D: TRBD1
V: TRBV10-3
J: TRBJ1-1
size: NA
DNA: TGTGCCATCAGGGAGACAGGGTTGGGCACTGAAGCTTTCTTT
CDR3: CAIRETGLGTEAFF

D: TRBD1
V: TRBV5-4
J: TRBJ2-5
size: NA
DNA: TGTGCCAGCAGCAGGGGGCCAGGGCAAGGCGAGACCCAGTACTTC
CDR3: CASSRGPGQGETQYF

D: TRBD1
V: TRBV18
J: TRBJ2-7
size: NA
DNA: TGTGCCAGCTCCGGGACAGGGATTACCTACGAGCAGTACTTC
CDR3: CASSGTGITYEQYF

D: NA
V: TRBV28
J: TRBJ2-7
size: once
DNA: TGTGCCAGCAGTCTTCTATTTGACGAGCAGTACTTC
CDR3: CASSLLFDEQYF

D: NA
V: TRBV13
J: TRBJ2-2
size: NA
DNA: TGTGCCAGCAGCCTGGGACTCCTGAACACCGGGGAGCTGTTTTTT
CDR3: CASSLGLLNTGELFF

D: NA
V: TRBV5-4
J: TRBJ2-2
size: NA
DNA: TGTGCCAGCAGCTCCGGGACAACGAACACCGGGGAGCTGTTTTTT
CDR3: CASSSGTTNTGELFF

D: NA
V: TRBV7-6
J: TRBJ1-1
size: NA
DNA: TGTGCCAGCAGCTTAGGGGTAATTGGTCCGGGCACTGAAGCTTTCTTT
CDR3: CASSLGVIGPGTEAFF

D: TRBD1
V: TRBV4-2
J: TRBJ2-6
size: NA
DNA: TGTGCCAGCAGCCTCGGGACAGGGGGCGTTGGGGCCAACGTCCTGACTTTC
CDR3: CASSLGTGGVGANVLTF

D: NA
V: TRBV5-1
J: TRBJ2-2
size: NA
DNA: TGCGCCAGCCAAACTAGTATCACCGGGGAGCTGTTTTTT
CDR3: CASQTSITGELFF

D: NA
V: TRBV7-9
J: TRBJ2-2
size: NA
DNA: TGTGCCAGCAGCGGTTGGAGGGCCGGGGAGCTGTTTTTT
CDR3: CASSGWRAGELFF

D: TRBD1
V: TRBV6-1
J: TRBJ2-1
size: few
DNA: TGTGCCAGCAGTGAAGCGGACGGACAGGGCAGCAATGAGCAGTTCTTC
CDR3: CASSEADGQGSNEQFF

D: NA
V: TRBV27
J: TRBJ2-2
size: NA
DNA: TGTGCCAGCAGTCCCAGGGGCACCGGGGAGCTGTTTTTT
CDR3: CASSPRGTGELFF

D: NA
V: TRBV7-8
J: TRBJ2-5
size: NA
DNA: TGTGCCAGCAGCAAAGCGGAAACCCAAGAGACCCAGTACTTC
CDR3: CASSKAETQETQYF

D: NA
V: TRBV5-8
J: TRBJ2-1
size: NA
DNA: TGCGCCAGCAGCTTACCACTAGCAGCCTACAATGAGCAGTTCTTC
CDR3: CASSLPLAAYNEQFF

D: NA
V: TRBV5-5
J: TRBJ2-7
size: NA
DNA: TGTGCCAGCAGCTTACGTGAGTTCAACTACGAGCAGTACTTC
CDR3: CASSLREFNYEQYF

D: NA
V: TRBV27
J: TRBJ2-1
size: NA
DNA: TGTGCCAGCAGTTGGGCCTCCTACAATGAGCAGTTCTTC
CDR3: CASSWASYNEQFF

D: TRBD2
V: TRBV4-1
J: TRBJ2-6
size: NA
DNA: TGCGCCAGCAGCCAAGCGACTAGCGGGACCTTCTCTGGGGCCAACGTCCTGACTTTC
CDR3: CASSQATSGTFSGANVLTF

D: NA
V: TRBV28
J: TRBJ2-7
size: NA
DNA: TGTGCCAGCAGTTTAATAGGCAGGGGGGACCTTTACGAGCAGTACTTC
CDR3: CASSLIGRGDLYEQYF

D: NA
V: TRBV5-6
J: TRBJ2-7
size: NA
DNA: TGTGCCAGCAGCTTCAACGCGGAAACATACGAGCAGTACTTC
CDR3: CASSFNAETYEQYF

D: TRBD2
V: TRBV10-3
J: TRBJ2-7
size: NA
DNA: TGTGCCATCAGCTCCGGGGGGTACGGCGAGCAGTACTTC
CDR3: CAISSGGYGEQYF

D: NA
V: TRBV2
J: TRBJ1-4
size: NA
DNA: TGTGCCAGCAATCAGGGACGCCGGGCGGGGGCGAATGAAAAACTGTTTTTT
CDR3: CASNQGRRAGANEKLFF

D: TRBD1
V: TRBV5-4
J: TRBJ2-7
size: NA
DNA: TGTGCCAGCAGATTTCAACAGGGGTACGAGCAGTACTTC
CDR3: CASRFQQGYEQYF

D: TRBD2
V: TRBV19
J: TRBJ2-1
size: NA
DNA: TGTGCCAGTAGTATCGGAGCGGGAGACCATGAGCAGTTCTTC
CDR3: CASSIGAGDHEQFF

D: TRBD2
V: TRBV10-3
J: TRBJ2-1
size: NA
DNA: TGTGCCATCAGTGAGCCCTTAGCGGGAGGGGACAATGAGCAGTTCTTC
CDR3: CAISEPLAGGDNEQFF

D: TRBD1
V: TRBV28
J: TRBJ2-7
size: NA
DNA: TGTGCCAGCAGCACCGGGACAGCCCGTCCCTACGAGCAGTACTTC
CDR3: CASSTGTARPYEQYF

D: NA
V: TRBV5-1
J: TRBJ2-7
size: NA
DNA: TGCGCCAGCAGCTTGTTCACGGGGTACGAGCAGTACTTC
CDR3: CASSLFTGYEQYF

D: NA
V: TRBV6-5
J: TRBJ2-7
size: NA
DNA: TGTGCCAGCAGTTACGATGGGAGGACCATATACGAGCAGTACTTC
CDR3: CASSYDGRTIYEQYF

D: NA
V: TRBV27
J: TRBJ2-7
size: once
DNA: TGTGCCAGCAGTTACCGAGCCTCCTACGAGCAGTACTTC
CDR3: CASSYRASYEQYF

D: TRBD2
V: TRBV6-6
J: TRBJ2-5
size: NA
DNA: TGTGCCAGCAGACTAGCGGGGGCCCCCTGGACCCAGTACTTC
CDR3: CASRLAGAPWTQYF

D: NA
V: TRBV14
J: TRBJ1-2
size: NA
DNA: TGTGCCAGCAAGGGGAACTATGGCTGCACCTTC
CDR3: CASKGNYGCTF

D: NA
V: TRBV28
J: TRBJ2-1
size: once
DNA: TGTGCCAGCAGTCTACAGCTAGCTCTAGAGAATGAGCAGTTCTTC
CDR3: CASSLQLALENEQFF

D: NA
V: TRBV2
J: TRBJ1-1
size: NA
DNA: TGTGCCAGCAGGGCTACAGGGTTCACTGAAGCTTTCTTT
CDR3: CASRATGFTEAFF

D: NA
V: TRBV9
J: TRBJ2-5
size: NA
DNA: TGTGCCAGCAGCGTAGGATGGACAACAATAAGTGGAGAGACCCAGTACTTC
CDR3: CASSVGWTTISGETQYF

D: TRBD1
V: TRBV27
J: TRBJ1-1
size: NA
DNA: TGTGCCAGCAGACACAGGGGGCAGAACACTGAAGCTTTCTTT
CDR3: CASRHRGQNTEAFF

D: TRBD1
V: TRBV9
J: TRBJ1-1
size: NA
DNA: TGTGCCAGCAGCGGAACAGGGGCTCACACTGAAGCTTTCTTT
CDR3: CASSGTGAHTEAFF

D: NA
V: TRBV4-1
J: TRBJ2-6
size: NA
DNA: TGCGCCAGCAGCCAAGTTGTTCCGCAGGGGCGACGGACGAACTCTGGGGCCAACGTCCTGACTTTC
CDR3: CASSQVVPQGRRTNSGANVLTF

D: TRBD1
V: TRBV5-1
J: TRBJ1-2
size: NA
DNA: TGCGCCAGCAGCTTGCTTGGGACAGGGGATGGCTACACCTTC
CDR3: CASSLLGTGDGYTF